This TCR beta chain stems from a study of regulatory T cells in long-lasting Graves disease. The wider study: Persistent cases were those of Graves' disease that involved over 5 years of antithyroid drugs with positive TSH receptor antibodies.

In building TCR beta libraries, iRepertoire HTBI primers were used together with Arm-PCR of CDR3 regions. TCRdb used MiXCR to reprocess the multiplex PCR reads, holding one entry per CDR3 protein. The repertoire holds 300,000 to 400,000 distinct CDR3 sequences, with roughly a fifth as singletons. The sample's time point: persistent/refractory GD, antithyroid drugs over 5 years with positive TRAb. The TCR library was made from RNA extracted from PBMCs. This clonotype has only a few counts. Antigen specificity is unknown. Study findings and constraints: Among persistent patients, a larger number of public clonotypes were shared (about 2,700) than among newly diagnosed patients (under 1,000). Patients with persistent Graves' had lower TCR diversity than newly diagnosed patients. The researchers studied only peripheral blood, not thyroid tissue.

This receptor was taken from a female donor with Graves disease. Sequencing was performed on peripheral blood mononuclear cells (PBMCs), taken when the disease was refractory, from a patient treated with antithyroid drugs.

The CDR3 spells CASSLDGRTSYEQYF. CDR3 nucleotide sequence: TGTGCCAGCAGCTTAGACGGCAGGACTAGCTACGAGCAGTACTTC. This chain connects TRBV7-9 to TRBJ2-7; 7 bases fit TRBD2. Trimming took 1 base from V and 3 from J; bases not matched to a gene: 6. The CDR3 is 15 residues long. CDR1 SEHNR and CDR2 FQNEAQ come from the germline V gene (reference sequence).